Listed here are 9 T cell receptor beta chains from one sample, sequenced in a study of cytomegalovirus exposure and HLA in healthy donors listed by TCRdb under 2017. The library was prepared using the immunoSEQ multiplex PCR assay. For the multiplex PCR, a mixture combining 60 forward primers for TCR Vbeta segments and 13 reverse primers for TCR Jbeta segments was used. As stored in TCRdb, this immuneACCESS dataset retains in-frame rearrangements with V and J assigned. A fraction of the clones does not appear; measured against another copy, unresolved V genes explain less than half of the discrepancy, and the remainder lacks a known reason. Counted in this sample were 100,000 to 150,000 clones; 17% of them appeared once. The ten most abundant clones make up 2.9% of the sample. The sample taken for sequencing was PBMCs. The receptors derive from a female donor in good health and CMV-seropositive.

This chain connects TRBV28 to TRBJ2-5, with D possibly being TRBD1 (6 bases). V lost 6 bases to trimming and J lost 7 bases, with 18 bases between them. This CDR3 has 14 amino acids. Per the germline V gene, CDR1 is MDHEN and CDR2 is SYDVKM. The CDR3, as DNA: TGTGCCAGCAGGGGACACCCCCCCGTTACGACCCAGTACTTC. It translates to CASRGHPPVTTQYF.

The chain employs TRBV27 and TRBJ1-5, with unresolved D. Trimming removed 5 bases at V and 1 base at J, with 3 bases between. The germline V gene has CDR1 MNHEY and CDR2 SMNVEV (reference sequence). This CDR3 comprises 12 residues. The CDR3 loop is CASSPSNQPQHF. DNA of the CDR3: TGTGCCAGCAGTCCAAGCAATCAGCCCCAGCATTTT.

This clone turned up a few times. The V call is TRBV2, the J call TRBJ2-4, with a possible D match to TRBD2 (6 bases). The CDR3 runs to 15 residues. The germline V and J ends were trimmed by 3 bases and 4 bases, with 13 bases remaining between them. Germline V gives CDR1 SNHLY, CDR2 FYNNEI. The CDR3 protein is CASSDPGLRKNIQYF. The DNA for the CDR3 is TGTGCCAGCAGTGACCCGGGACTCCGTAAAAACATTCAGTACTTC. Based on the CDR3 plus reference TRBV2 and TRBJ2-4, the full variable domain is EPEVTQTPSHQVTQMGQEVILRCVPISNHLYFYWYRQILGQKVEFLVSFYNNEISEKSEIFDDQFSVERPDGSNFTLKIRSTKLEDSAMYFCASSDPGLRKNIQYFGAGTRLSVL.

V and J are TRBV7-9 and TRBJ2-1; D perhaps matches TRBD2 (5 bases). Per the germline V gene, CDR1 is SEHNR and CDR2 is FQNEAQ (reference sequence). Trimming removed 5 bases from V and 13 bases from J, with 12 bases in between. CDR3 length equals 11 residues. The CDR3 sequence is CASSPADSQFF. CDR3 bases: TGTGCCAGCAGCCCAGCGGACTCCCAGTTCTTC.

The chain combines TRBV10-2 with TRBJ1-6; possibly TRBD1 for D (5 bases). V dropped 5 bases and J dropped 0 bases, with 14 bases sitting between them. Germline CDR1 is WSHSY and CDR2 is SAAADI. The CDR3 runs 17 residues. CDR3 DNA sequence: TGCGCCAGCAGTTTTGGACATGGTGGCTCCTATAATTCACCCCTCCACTTT. Amino acid sequence: CASSFGHGGSYNSPLHF.

This clone was seen a handful of times. V is TRBV5-1 and J is TRBJ2-2; TRBD2 aligns across 7 bases. The CDR3 has 15 residues. Germline assignment: CDR1 SGHRS and CDR2 YFSETQ. Trimming removed 3 bases from V and 3 bases from J; junction bases left unmatched: 5. The CDR3 sequence: CASSSRGGYTGELFF. The CDR3 DNA follows: TGCGCCAGCAGCTCACGCGGGGGTTACACCGGGGAGCTGTTTTTT.

CDR3 protein: CASSQTSGYEQYF. DNA of the CDR3: TGTGCCAGCAGTCAGACTAGCGGATACGAGCAGTACTTC. V and J are TRBV6-4 and TRBJ2-7; 9 nucleotides agree with TRBD2. With 5 bases clipped from V and 4 bases from J, the junction kept 3 bases outside the gene matches. Germline CDR1 MRHNA, CDR2 SNTAGT. The CDR3 runs to 13 residues.

This clone was seen more than once but under ten times. The rearrangement joins TRBV10-3 to TRBJ2-2, with 8 bases aligning to TRBD1. The CDR3 extends over 16 amino acids. Germline CDR1 reads ENHRY; CDR2 reads SYGVKD. V dropped 1 base and J dropped 5; count of bases not matched to a gene: 6. In DNA, the CDR3 is TGTGCCATCAGTGAGTGGCCGGGACAGGTGACCGGGGAGCTGTTTTTT. Its protein product is CAISEWPGQVTGELFF.

In its sample, this clone was seen once. The genes are TRBV4-1 and TRBJ2-7; 12 bases map to TRBD2. CDR1 and CDR2 (germline): MGHRA, YSYEKL. CDR3 length: 17 amino acids. The J segment lost 2 bases and the V segment lost 0 bases, leaving 5 bases of the junction unmatched. CDR3 residues: CASSQDYLAGGAYEQYF. The CDR3 region has the DNA TGCGCCAGCAGCCAAGACTATCTAGCGGGAGGGGCCTACGAGCAGTACTTC.